Below are 2 T cell receptor beta chains sequenced from a single sample in a study of blood T cell repertoires in COVID-19. Sequencing used immunoSEQ multiplex PCR; TCRdb keeps in-frame clones, though not all of them. This table holds around 260,000 clones, around 90% found once. Input material: peripheral blood. The receptors derive from a human donor in a cohort sampled during active COVID-19.

V usage is TRBV5-4 and J usage is TRBJ2-1; 12 bases fit TRBD2. Per the germline V gene, CDR1 is SGHNT and CDR2 is YYREEE (reference sequence). This CDR3 contains 16 residues. The junction had 8 bases not matched to a gene; V was cut back by 4 bases and J by 6 bases. This chain's CDR3 is CASSPWETSGSNEQFF. CDR3 sequence (DNA): TGTGCCAGCAGCCCTTGGGAGACTAGCGGGAGCAATGAGCAGTTCTTC.

This clone was found many times. The chain has TRBV3-1 (or the pseudogene TRBV3-2) and TRBJ1-6; TRBD1 matches at 7 bases. Trimming took 4 bases from V and 7 from J; bases not matched to a gene: 4. The CDR3 extends over 14 amino acids. Germline loops: CDR1 LGHDT, CDR2 YNNKEL (reference sequence). The DNA of the CDR3 is TGTGCCAGCAGCCGACTGACAGGGAATTCACCCCTCCACTTT. Translating it yields CASSRLTGNSPLHF.